The T cell receptor beta chain described here comes from a study of OX40 agonist ivuxolimab in advanced cancers. About the research overall: Patients with hepatocellular carcinoma, melanoma, renal cell or head and neck cancer made up the dose-escalation patients. Averaging about 60 years in age, with a range of roughly 23 to 80, the cohort was 65% to 85% male.

Points from the study as a whole: In the 0.1-3.0 mg/kg groups, partial responders showed among the lowest expansion.

Turning to this clone: Its target is not known.

This CDR3 has 15 residues. Per germline, CDR1 SGHDT and CDR2 YYEEEE. After removal of 3 bases from V and 2 bases from J, the junction contained 5 bases not matched to a gene. Data came from immunoSEQ multiplex PCR; TCRdb stores just in-frame clones and leaves some out. The sample holds tens of thousands of clones, about nine tenths seen once. At baseline, cycle 4 day 1, and cycle 7 day 1, blood was sampled. The receptor comes from an adult with an advanced solid tumor such as melanoma, head and neck, liver or kidney cancer. The V call is TRBV5-6, the J call TRBJ1-3; 7 positions match TRBD1. This specimen consisted of CD4+ or CD8+ T cells sorted from blood, obtained in a trial of the OX40 agonist ivuxolimab. The CDR3 loop is CASSSTGVPGNTIYF. CDR3 nucleotide sequence: TGTGCCAGCAGCTCCACAGGGGTCCCTGGAAACACCATATATTTT.